The rows below give T cell receptor beta chains drawn from one sample of a study of blood T cells in healthy people across ages. TCRdb reanalysed the 5' RACE reads using MiXCR and keeps one entry per CDR3 protein. The sample gives about 640,000 distinct CDR3 sequences, roughly 58% of which show up once; 30% to 40% is in the top ten. Source material: blood. These receptors came from a man in his sixties in good health. The CDR3 runs from the conserved cysteine through the conserved F or W. D genes are given only for firm matches. Not every row has a clone size; where given, it reads once, few, many or a size class.

>few|TRBJ1-2|TRBV6-5|TRBD1
CASSYRDRGGYGYTF
TGTGCCAGCAGTTACCGGGACAGGGGAGGCTATGGCTACACCTTC
>.|TRBJ1-5|TRBV25-1|.
CASSEGQTNQPQHF
TGTGCCAGCAGTGAAGGACAGACCAATCAGCCCCAGCATTTT
>.|TRBJ2-7|TRBV6-2/TRBV6-3|TRBD1
CASGGTGLNEQYF
TGTGCCAGCGGGGGGACAGGGCTCAACGAGCAGTACTTC
>.|TRBJ2-3|TRBV11-2|.
CASSFPSGEGTDTQYF
TGTGCCAGCAGCTTCCCCTCAGGGGAAGGGACAGATACGCAGTATTTT
>.|TRBJ2-1|TRBV2|.
CASSEDSPYNEQFF
TGTGCCAGCAGTGAAGACAGTCCCTACAATGAGCAGTTCTTC
>.|TRBJ2-7|TRBV5-1|TRBD1
CASSLGPGTGGHEQYF
TGCGCCAGCAGCTTGGGCCCCGGGACAGGGGGGCACGAGCAGTACTTC
>.|TRBJ1-2|TRBV12-3/TRBV12-4|.
CASSLAYYGYTF
TGTGCCAGCAGTTTGGCGTATTATGGCTACACCTTC
>.|TRBJ2-7|TRBV2|.
CASSDPGQGGYNEQYF
TGTGCCAGCAGTGACCCTGGGCAGGGGGGGTACAATGAGCAGTACTTC
>.|TRBJ2-5|TRBV20-1|TRBD1
CSGDRQETQYF
TGCAGTGGGGACAGACAAGAGACCCAGTACTTC
>.|TRBJ2-4|TRBV5-1|TRBD2
CASSLAGGTLVKNIQYF
TGCGCCAGCAGCTTGGCCGGGGGGACTTTAGTCAAAAACATTCAGTACTTC
>once|TRBJ2-3|TRBV7-7|TRBD1
CASSRGQGWADTQYF
TGTGCCAGCAGCCGCGGACAGGGTTGGGCAGATACGCAGTATTTT
>.|TRBJ2-1|TRBV27|TRBD2
CASSFGLAGGAYNEQFF
TGTGCCAGCAGTTTTGGGCTAGCGGGGGGGGCCTACAATGAGCAGTTCTTC
>.|TRBJ2-7|TRBV10-3|TRBD1
CAISDTGTGSYEQYF
TGTGCCATCAGTGACACCGGGACAGGTTCCTACGAGCAGTACTTC
>.|TRBJ2-2|TRBV7-2|.
CASSLGGNTGELFF
TGTGCCAGCAGCTTAGGGGGGAACACCGGGGAGCTGTTTTTT
>many|TRBJ2-3|TRBV12-3/TRBV12-4|.
CASSFGGADTQYF
TGTGCCAGCAGTTTTGGGGGGGCGGATACGCAGTATTTT
>.|TRBJ2-5|TRBV20-1|.
CSARDEQKETQYF
TGCAGTGCTAGAGATGAGCAGAAAGAGACCCAGTACTTC
>.|TRBJ2-3|TRBV12-3/TRBV12-4|TRBD2
CASRPGLAGGPGVDTQYF
TGTGCCAGCAGGCCAGGACTAGCGGGGGGGCCGGGGGTAGATACGCAGTATTTT
>.|TRBJ2-7|TRBV11-3|.
CASSLGGDNRYEQYF
TGTGCCAGCAGCTTAGGGGGGGACAACCGTTACGAGCAGTACTTC
>few|TRBJ2-3|TRBV2|.
CASSESQLTDTQYF
TGTGCCAGCAGTGAATCTCAGCTCACAGATACGCAGTATTTT
>.|TRBJ2-7|TRBV10-3|.
CAIREAPDSHEQYF
TGTGCCATCAGGGAAGCCCCGGACAGCCACGAGCAGTACTTC
>.|TRBJ1-2|TRBV28|.
CAISSDQTLRVTF
TGTGCCATCAGTTCCGACCAAACTCTTCGCGTCACCTTC
>few|TRBJ2-4|TRBV28|.
CASSPLGGEAKNIQYF
TGTGCCAGCAGTCCCCTAGGGGGGGAGGCAAAAAACATTCAGTACTTC
>.|TRBJ2-5|TRBV6-5|.
CASSRGTALRETQYF
TGTGCCAGCAGCCGCGGGACAGCATTACGAGAGACCCAGTACTTC
>.|TRBJ1-2|TRBV15|.
CATSRDYAGVGYGYTF
TGTGCCACCAGCAGAGATTACGCAGGGGTCGGCTATGGCTACACCTTC
>.|TRBJ2-5|TRBV20-1|TRBD2
CSARGLPHGLARQETQYF
TGCAGTGCTAGAGGTCTCCCGCACGGACTAGCCCGACAAGAGACCCAGTACTTC
>.|TRBJ2-7|TRBV6-5|.
CASSVTGGPYEQYF
TGTGCCAGCAGTGTTACAGGAGGTCCCTACGAGCAGTACTTC
>few|TRBJ2-3|TRBV4-2|.
CASSQDGPDTQYF
TGTGCCAGCAGCCAAGATGGGCCAGATACGCAGTATTTT
>.|TRBJ1-2|TRBV20-1|.
CSAREVVTYGYTF
TGCAGTGCTAGAGAGGTCGTAACGTATGGCTACACCTTC
>.|TRBJ1-2|TRBV29-1|.
CSGGGRNYGYTF
TGCAGCGGGGGTGGGCGGAACTATGGCTACACCTTC
>.|TRBJ2-5|TRBV5-6|.
CASSLGRATAFQETQYF
TGTGCCAGCAGCTTGGGTAGGGCCACCGCTTTCCAAGAGACCCAGTACTTC
>.|TRBJ2-1|TRBV12-3/TRBV12-4|.
CASSFGPRSHWQFF
TGTGCCAGCAGTTTCGGGCCCCGCTCCCATTGGCAGTTCTTC
>once|TRBJ2-3|TRBV5-4|.
CASSLLVGRFTDTQYF
TGTGCCAGCAGCTTGTTGGTGGGACGGTTCACAGATACGCAGTATTTT
>many|TRBJ2-1|TRBV6-2/TRBV6-3|TRBD2
CASKGLAAQREQFF
TGTGCCAGCAAGGGACTAGCGGCTCAGCGGGAGCAGTTCTTC
>.|TRBJ2-7|TRBV4-1|TRBD2
CASSQDYRDIGLADSYEQYF
TGCGCCAGCAGCCAAGACTACCGGGACATTGGACTAGCGGACTCCTACGAGCAGTACTTC
>.|TRBJ1-3|TRBV7-2|.
CASSASGATIYF
TGTGCCAGCAGCGCATCAGGGGCCACCATATATTTT
>.|TRBJ2-3|TRBV27|.
CASSRDWFDTQYF
TGTGCCAGCTCCCGGGACTGGTTTGATACGCAGTATTTT
>.|TRBJ2-1|TRBV5-1|TRBD2
CASSWAPGGGDNEQFF
TGCGCCAGCAGCTGGGCCCCTGGCGGGGGGGACAATGAGCAGTTCTTC
>few|TRBJ2-7|TRBV7-2|TRBD1
CASSLDDRGGNEQYF
TGTGCCAGCAGCTTAGACGACAGGGGAGGCAACGAGCAGTACTTC
>.|TRBJ1-1|TRBV14|.
CASSQVAGEAFF
TGTGCCAGCAGCCAAGTAGCCGGTGAAGCTTTCTTT
>.|TRBJ2-5|TRBV18|TRBD2
CASSRLAGETQYF
TGTGCCAGCTCACGACTAGCGGGAGAGACCCAGTACTTC
>many|TRBJ2-1|TRBV29-1|.
CSVVQGYNEQFF
TGCAGCGTTGTACAGGGATACAATGAGCAGTTCTTC
>.|TRBJ2-4|TRBV7-9|TRBD2
CASSLGPPAGGHKNIQYF
TGTGCCAGCAGCTTAGGCCCTCCAGCGGGGGGGCACAAAAACATTCAGTACTTC
>.|TRBJ2-7|TRBV7-2|TRBD1
CASSLGWTGEQYF
TGTGCCAGCAGCTTAGGATGGACAGGGGAGCAGTACTTC
>.|TRBJ2-7|TRBV6-5|TRBD1
CASSSPRQGRPYNEQYF
TGTGCCAGCAGTTCCCCCCGACAGGGCAGACCCTACAATGAGCAGTACTTC
>once|TRBJ2-7|TRBV9|TRBD2
CASSVVAGGLVEQYF
TGTGCCAGCAGCGTAGTTGCGGGGGGGTTGGTTGAGCAGTACTTC